These 21 T cell receptor beta chains originate from one sample sequenced in a study of early T cells in non-severe SARS-CoV-2 infection. In TCRdb, the 5' RACE reads were re-called with MiXCR into one record per CDR3 protein. In the table there are tens of thousands of distinct CDR3 sequences, around 10% of which are singletons. The sequenced material came from whole blood. Receptor source: an adult who was a healthcare worker with PCR-confirmed SARS-CoV-2 infection or an uninfected control (not recorded which).

This clonotype was counted ten times or more. CDR3: CASSPPVANTEAFF. The CDR3 nucleotides read TGTGCCAGCAGTCCCCCGGTCGCTAACACTGAAGCTTTCTTT. The chain joins TRBV28 to TRBJ1-1; D gene ambiguous. This CDR3 is built from 14 residues. Germline V CDR1 and CDR2: MDHEN, SYDVKM. V was clipped by 5 bases and J by 2 bases, with 12 bases between them.

This clonotype was counted many times. The chain carries TRBV15 and TRBJ2-5; unclear D gene. There are 13 residues in the CDR3. Trimming took off 1 base at V and 4 bases at J, with 7 bases between the two ends. Germline CDR1 is LNHNV and CDR2 is YYDKDF (reference sequence). DNA of the CDR3: TGTGCCACCAGCAGAGGTGTTAGAGAGACCCAGTACTTC. Translated, it gives CATSRGVRETQYF.

This chain uses TRBV7-9 with TRBJ1-2; D possibly corresponds to TRBD1 (5 bases). V gave up 4 bases and J gave up 3 bases, with 15 bases separating them. CDR1 and CDR2 from the germline V gene are SEHNR and FQNEAQ (reference sequence). The CDR3 length is 15 residues. The CDR3 bases are TGTGCCAGCAGCTCCCCCCCCCGGGGGGACTATGGCTACACCTTC. Its translation is CASSSPPRGDYGYTF.

This clonotype was counted at least ten times. The J gene is TRBJ2-3, the V gene TRBV28; D not resolved. CDR1 is MDHEN and CDR2 is SYDVKM in the germline V gene. V lost 1 base, J lost 2 bases, and 1 base lay in between. The length of the CDR3 is 12 residues. The chain's CDR3 is CASSLYTDTQYF. Here the CDR3 DNA reads TGTGCCAGCAGTTTATACACAGATACGCAGTATTTT. Filled out from reference TRBV28 and TRBJ2-3, the complete variable domain reads DVKVTQSSRYLVKRTGEKVFLECVQDMDHENMFWYRQDPGLGLRLIYFSYDVKMKEKGDIPEGYSVSREKKERFSLILESASTNQTSMYLCASSLYTDTQYFGPGTRLTVL.

V gene TRBV4-2 combines with J gene TRBJ2-3, with 10 bases lining up with TRBD2. The germline V gene has CDR1 LGHNA and CDR2 YNFKEQ. The CDR3 length is 16 residues. V lost 3 bases, J lost 8 bases, and 11 bases stayed unmatched. The CDR3 DNA is TGTGCCAGCAGCCAGGTCGTAGCGGGAGGAAGTCCTACGCAGTATTTT. It yields the protein CASSQVVAGGSPTQYF.

This clonotype was seen many times. This rearrangement joins TRBV7-3 to TRBJ1-1; TRBD1 agrees at 7 bases. Germline V gene data show CDR1 as SGHTA and CDR2 as FQGTGA. The V and J ends lost 2 bases and 5 bases, in that order; junction bases with no gene match: 5. CDR3 size: 14 residues. CDR3 coding DNA: TGTGCCAGCAGCTTACGACAGGGAGGAACTGAAGCTTTCTTT. It yields the protein CASSLRQGGTEAFF.

This clonotype has ten or more counts. The chain employs TRBV25-1 and TRBJ1-2, with D maybe TRBD1 (6 bases). The CDR3 extends over 12 amino acids. Trimming left V 2 bases short and J 5 bases short, with 6 bases between. The V gene's germline CDR1 is MGHDK and CDR2 SYGVNS. The CDR3 region is CASSEQGYGYTF. The CDR3 DNA is TGTGCCAGCAGTGAACAGGGGTATGGCTACACCTTC.

In this sample, this clonotype turned up a few times. The genes are TRBV7-2 and TRBJ2-1; 9 nucleotides agree with TRBD2. Per the germline V gene, CDR1 is SGHTA and CDR2 is FQGNSA. This CDR3 contains 13 residues. Trimming at V came to 6 bases and at J to 14 bases, leaving 11 bases not matched to a gene. Here the CDR3 reads CASSPLSGSGKFF. CDR3 in DNA: TGTGCCAGCAGTCCTCTTAGCGGGAGTGGGAAGTTCTTC.

This clonotype occurred a few times. The chain recombines TRBV11-2 with TRBJ2-7; TRBD2 agrees at 9 bases. The germline V gene has CDR1 SGHAT and CDR2 FQNNGV. The CDR3 length is 14 residues. V dropped 10 bases and J dropped 3; count of bases not matched to a gene: 10. CDR3 bases: TGTGCCACCTCCCGCGGGGGGGCCAACTACGAGCAGTACTTC. Its translation is CATSRGGANYEQYF.

This clonotype turned up a few times. V usage is TRBV6-1 and J usage is TRBJ1-2; maybe TRBD1 (6 bases). Trimming pared 6 bases from V and 8 bases from J, leaving 22 bases between. Germline assignment: CDR1 MNHNS and CDR2 SASEGT. The CDR3 runs to 15 residues. CDR3 sequence (DNA): TGTGCCAGCAGACCTGGGGGGACATCCCTGCGGGGCTACACCTTC. It yields the protein CASRPGGTSLRGYTF.

This clonotype was picked up a small number of times. The chain is built from TRBV6-5 and TRBJ2-7, with a tentative D call TRBD2 (6 bases). V lost 10 bases to trimming and J lost 3 bases, with 19 bases between them. The CDR3 runs to 14 residues. The germline CDR1 and CDR2 sequences are MNHEY and SVGAGI. In nucleotides, the CDR3 is TGTGCCAAAGAAACGGGAGATCTTTTCTACGAGCAGTACTTC. Encoded protein: CAKETGDLFYEQYF.

This clonotype was counted a few times. This rearrangement joins TRBV12-3 or TRBV12-4 to TRBJ2-1; no definite D call. The CDR3 has 11 residues. Trimming shortened V by 3 bases and J by 8 bases, and 5 bases separated the two germline ends. The DNA of the CDR3 is TGTGCCAGCAGTTTGGCGGATGAGCAGTTCTTC. Translated, it gives CASSLADEQFF.

This clonotype occurred a few times. J is TRBJ2-7 and V is TRBV27, with 8 bases fitting TRBD2. The V segment lost 5 bases and the J segment 0 bases; nucleotides outside the gene matches: 9. The CDR3 covers 16 residues. Germline V gene lookup returns CDR1 MNHEY and CDR2 SMNVEV (reference sequence). This CDR3 reads CASSVLGSGGSYEQYF. CDR3 DNA: TGTGCCAGCAGTGTACTAGGGAGCGGGGGCTCCTACGAGCAGTACTTC.

This clonotype occurred many times. The chain joins TRBV12-3 or TRBV12-4 to TRBJ2-5; 11 bases match TRBD2. The CDR3 sequence is 16 residues long. V lost 7 bases and J lost 1; bases outside the gene matches: 8. CDR3 DNA sequence: TGTGCCAGCACTCTAGCGGGGGGAAAGGGCCAAGAGACCCAGTACTTC. Amino acids: CASTLAGGKGQETQYF.

The chain recombines TRBV12-3 or TRBV12-4 with TRBJ1-1, with a tentative D call TRBD1 (6 bases). The ends were cut back, 3 bases at V and 11 bases at J, with 25 bases in the middle. The CDR3 runs to 16 residues. The CDR3 spells CASSFSSARGYQKAFF. DNA for the CDR3: TGTGCCAGCAGTTTCTCGTCGGCCAGGGGTTATCAGAAGGCTTTCTTT.

In its sample, this clonotype was seen once. The junction shows a germline mismatch at one end, possibly a read error. The chain carries TRBV27 and TRBJ1-3; 9 nucleotides line up with TRBD1. Germline CDR1 reads MNHEY; CDR2 reads SMNVEV (reference sequence). This CDR3 contains 15 residues. The CDR3 loop is CASRLTGGSRNTIYF. Here the CDR3 DNA reads TGTGCCAGCAGGCTTACAGGGGGCTCTCGAAACACCATATATTTT.

The V and J genes are TRBV29-1 and TRBJ2-1; 10 positions match TRBD1. With 6 bases clipped from V and 15 bases from J, the junction kept 5 bases outside the gene matches. Germline lookup yields CDR1 SQVTM and CDR2 ANQGSEA. The CDR3 extends over 10 amino acids. The CDR3 loop is CSVSGTGVFF. CDR3 in DNA: TGCAGCGTCTCCGGGACAGGGGTGTTCTTC.

This clonotype occurred many times. The chain joins TRBV2 to TRBJ2-5; 11 bases map to TRBD2. The V gene end was trimmed by 8 bases and the J gene end by 2 bases; junction bases not matched to a gene: 7. The CDR3 loop spans 15 amino acids. CDR1 is SNHLY, CDR2 FYNNEI, per germline. This chain's CDR3 is CASGQTSGDQETQYF. CDR3 bases: TGTGCCAGCGGCCAGACTAGCGGGGATCAAGAGACCCAGTACTTC.

The chain carries TRBV5-1 and TRBJ2-7; TRBD2 might be the D (6 bases). This CDR3 region has 16 residues. Trimming left V 7 bases short and J 2 bases short, with 22 bases between. Germline CDR1 and CDR2: SGHRS and YFSETQ. The CDR3 bases are TGCGCCAGCCCCCCTCAGGGACTTCCCGGACCCTACGAGCAGTACTTC. It encodes CASPPQGLPGPYEQYF.

The table lists this clonotype with many counts. The DNA of the CDR3 is TGTGCCAGCAGGTTTAGCGGAGACTCCTACGAGCAGTACTTC. This translates into CASRFSGDSYEQYF. The chain joins TRBV2 to TRBJ2-7, with D tentatively TRBD2 (6 bases). Trimming removed 6 bases from V and 0 bases from J, with 12 bases in between. The CDR3 covers 14 residues. Germline CDR1 and CDR2: SNHLY and FYNNEI. Full variable domain (outside the CDR3, taken from reference TRBV2 and TRBJ2-7): EPEVTQTPSHQVTQMGQEVILRCVPISNHLYFYWYRQILGQKVEFLVSFYNNEISEKSEIFDDQFSVERPDGSNFTLKIRSTKLEDSAMYFCASRFSGDSYEQYFGPGTRLTVT.

This clonotype appeared a few times. The chain has TRBV11-2 and TRBJ1-5; D is undetermined. V gave up 0 bases and J gave up 6 bases, with 3 bases separating them. This CDR3 has 12 amino acids. In germline, CDR1 is SGHAT, CDR2 FQNNGV. For the CDR3, the DNA is TGTGCCAGCAGCTTAGAAGCTCAGCCCCAGCATTTT. It yields the protein CASSLEAQPQHF.